Listed below are T cell receptor beta chains from one sample, sequenced in a study of blood T cell repertoires in COVID-19. Produced via immunoSEQ multiplex PCR; TCRdb's table is partial and in-frame only. Of about 200,000 clones listed, 88% are singletons. The sample consisted of peripheral blood. Every receptor here comes from a man between 18 and 29 years old with active or convalescent COVID-19. The CDR3 runs from the conserved cysteine through the conserved F or W. A D gene is named only where the DNA matches it firmly. Not all rows give a size; the values are once, few, many and, for expanded clones, a class.

v_call,d_call,j_call,clone_size,cdr3_nt,cdr3_aa
TRBV29-1,.,TRBJ2-6,.,TGCAGCGTTGGGACAGTGGGCTACTCTGGGGCCAACGTCCTGACTTTC,CSVGTVGYSGANVLTF
TRBV7-6,TRBD1,TRBJ1-1,.,TGTGCCAGCAGCTGGAGCATACAGGGGGCGAAGGCTGAAGCTTTCTTT,CASSWSIQGAKAEAFF
TRBV5-6,.,TRBJ2-7,.,TGTGCCAGCAGCTCTGTTGCAGGGCTCTACGAGCAGTACTTC,CASSSVAGLYEQYF
TRBV30,TRBD2,TRBJ2-1,.,TGTGCCTGGTCTAGCGGGGGGCCCAATGAGCAGTTCTTC,CAWSSGGPNEQFF
TRBV19,.,TRBJ2-1,.,TGTGCCAGTAGTTCCTGGACTGTATCGAGAAATGAGCAGTTCTTC,CASSSWTVSRNEQFF
TRBV3-1/TRBV3-2,.,TRBJ1-1,.,TGTGCCAGCAGCCTAAGTTATGGGGCCAGGACTGAAGCTTTCTTT,CASSLSYGARTEAFF
TRBV30,TRBD2,TRBJ2-7,.,TGTGCCTGGAGTTCCTCGGGGACTAGCGGGCACGAGCAGTACTTC,CAWSSSGTSGHEQYF
TRBV15,.,TRBJ2-7,.,TGTGCCACCAGCAGATCATCCTACGAGCAGTACTTC,CATSRSSYEQYF
TRBV27,TRBD2,TRBJ2-2,.,TGTGCCAGCAGTTTAAACGGGGGGTCCACCGGGGAGCTGTTTTTT,CASSLNGGSTGELFF
TRBV12-3/TRBV12-4,.,TRBJ1-1,.,TGTGCCAGCAATAAAGTAAGGGGTGAAGCTTTCTTT,CASNKVRGEAFF
TRBV29-1,TRBD1,TRBJ1-2,.,TGCAGCGCAGCAGGGGGCGTTGGCTATGGCTACACCTTC,CSAAGGVGYGYTF
TRBV3-1/TRBV3-2,.,TRBJ2-1,.,TGTGCCAGCAGCCACGGACAGTCTGAGCAGTTCTTC,CASSHGQSEQFF
TRBV5-4,TRBD1,TRBJ1-2,.,TGTGCCAGCAGCCCAGACAGGGGCCCCGGTGGCTACACCTTC,CASSPDRGPGGYTF
TRBV28,TRBD1,TRBJ1-2,once,TGTGCCAGTGGGACAGATGGCTACACCTTC,CASGTDGYTF
TRBV30,TRBD2,TRBJ2-1,once,TGTGCCTGGAGTCCGAGGACTAGCGGGAGAGGGAGTGAGCAGTTCTTC,CAWSPRTSGRGSEQFF
TRBV5-1,TRBD1,TRBJ1-4,.,TGCGCCAGCAGCTTCGGACAGGGAGGTGAAAAACTGTTTTTT,CASSFGQGGEKLFF
TRBV12-5,TRBD1,TRBJ2-4,.,TGTGCTAGTGGTTTGGACAGGGGGTCGATGGCCAAAAACATTCAGTACTTC,CASGLDRGSMAKNIQYF
TRBV27,.,TRBJ1-5,.,TGTGCCAGCAGTTTACAACGGGGGCCCCAGCATTTT,CASSLQRGPQHF
TRBV30,.,TRBJ1-5,.,TGTGCCTGGAGTGCCCTCCGGGGGGGCGAAAGCAATCAGCCCCAGCATTTT,CAWSALRGGESNQPQHF
TRBV12-3/TRBV12-4,.,TRBJ2-7,.,TGTGCCAGCAGTTTCCGAGGGAGTAACGAGCAGTACTTC,CASSFRGSNEQYF
TRBV4-1,TRBD1,TRBJ2-1,once,TGCGCCAGCAGCTCAACAGGGGGCCTACGGATCAATGAGCAGTTCTTC,CASSSTGGLRINEQFF
TRBV11-2,.,TRBJ1-4,few,TGTGCCAGCAGCTTCACTAAACGGGAGGGTGGAAAACTGTTTTTT,CASSFTKREGGKLFF
TRBV2,.,TRBJ1-5,.,TGTGCCAGCAGTGAAGCCGGGCCCCAGCATTTT,CASSEAGPQHF
TRBV11-2,.,TRBJ1-1,.,TGTGCCAGCAGGTTCGGACAGCGAAACACTGAAGCTTTCTTT,CASRFGQRNTEAFF
TRBV6-5,.,TRBJ1-4,.,TGTGCCAGCAGACTGGGGGCAGTCAATGAAAAACTGTTTTTT,CASRLGAVNEKLFF
TRBV6-5,.,TRBJ1-1,.,TGTGCCAGCAGTTACTCCCCCCGGGGACAGAACACTGAAGCTTTCTTT,CASSYSPRGQNTEAFF
TRBV11-3,TRBD2,TRBJ2-5,.,TGTGCCAGCAGCTCATCGTGGGGGGGGGAGACCCAGTACTTC,CASSSSWGGETQYF
TRBV7-6,.,TRBJ1-3,.,TGTGCCAGCAGCTACATAGGAAACCAACGGGCTGGAAACACCATATATTTT,CASSYIGNQRAGNTIYF
TRBV7-9,.,TRBJ1-4,.,TGTGCCAGCAGCTTATCGACAGGTTATGAAAAACTGTTTTTT,CASSLSTGYEKLFF
TRBV21-1,.,TRBJ2-1,.,TGTGCCAGCAGCAAAGTCCCAGGGAACAATGAGCAGTTCTTC,CASSKVPGNNEQFF
TRBV2,.,TRBJ2-1,.,TGTGCCAGCAGCGCAGACAGACCATCCTACAATGAGCAGTTCTTC,CASSADRPSYNEQFF
TRBV5-1,.,TRBJ2-3,.,TGCGCCAGCAGCTTGGAGGTTGCCAGGGGAGCAGATACGCAGTATTTT,CASSLEVARGADTQYF
TRBV6-1,.,TRBJ1-1,few,TGTGCCAGCAGTGACGGGGGAGGAAACACTGAAGCTTTCTTT,CASSDGGGNTEAFF
TRBV11-3,TRBD1,TRBJ2-3,.,TGTGCCAGCAGCTTCGGACAGGGAACAGATACGCAGTATTTT,CASSFGQGTDTQYF
TRBV3-1/TRBV3-2,.,TRBJ1-5,.,TGTGCCAGCAGCCAAGAGGGGGCTAGCAATCAGCCCCAGCATTTT,CASSQEGASNQPQHF
TRBV18,TRBD2,TRBJ2-5,.,TGTGCCAGCTCACCACTCGCGGGGGGTTACCAAGAGACCCAGTACTTC,CASSPLAGGYQETQYF
TRBV19,TRBD1,TRBJ1-5,.,TGTGCCAGTAGTAAGACAGGGCACAATCAGCCCCAGCATTTT,CASSKTGHNQPQHF
TRBV3-1/TRBV3-2,TRBD1,TRBJ1-5,.,TGTGCCAGCAGCCAAGGAAGGGGGCAGGGCCAGCCCCAGCATTTT,CASSQGRGQGQPQHF
TRBV30,.,TRBJ2-3,once,TGTGCCTGGAGACCGCCTAGCCGGAGCACAGATACGCAGTATTTT,CAWRPPSRSTDTQYF
TRBV7-8,TRBD1,TRBJ1-2,.,TGTGCCAGCAGCCCGAGGACAGGGTGGGATGGCTACACCTTC,CASSPRTGWDGYTF
TRBV3-1/TRBV3-2,.,TRBJ2-1,.,TGTGCCAGCGGGAGCGTTCACAATGAGCAGTTCTTC,CASGSVHNEQFF
TRBV30,.,TRBJ2-7,.,TGTGCCTGGAGACAGGATACCTACGAGCAGTACTTC,CAWRQDTYEQYF
TRBV27,TRBD1,TRBJ2-5,.,TGTGCCAGCAGTCCGGACAGGGGGACCAAGATGACCCAGTACTTC,CASSPDRGTKMTQYF
TRBV19,TRBD1,TRBJ2-1,.,TGTGCCAGTCGCGACCAGGGGGCAGTTGTCACACAGGATGAGCAGTTCTTC,CASRDQGAVVTQDEQFF
TRBV14,TRBD1,TRBJ2-1,.,TGTGCCAGCAGCCCCCTGACAGGGGGCCTTCGGGATGAGCAGTTCTTC,CASSPLTGGLRDEQFF
TRBV11-2,TRBD1,TRBJ1-1,.,TGTGCCAGCACCCAACAGGGGACTGAAGCTTTCTTT,CASTQQGTEAFF
TRBV28,.,TRBJ2-7,.,TGTGCCACTGAGGGGACAACTCGCTACGAGCAGTACTTC,CATEGTTRYEQYF
TRBV25-1,.,TRBJ2-2,.,TGTGCCAGTAGTCACATGGCATTAAACACCGGGGAGCTGTTTTTT,CASSHMALNTGELFF
TRBV5-1,.,TRBJ2-3,.,TGCGCCAGCAGCGCCGGGACTAGCACAGATACGCAGTATTTT,CASSAGTSTDTQYF
TRBV28,TRBD2,TRBJ2-3,.,TGTGCCAGCAGTCCCCACTATAGCGGGAGGGCAGATACGCAGTATTTT,CASSPHYSGRADTQYF
TRBV7-9,.,TRBJ2-1,.,TGTGCCAGCAGCTTTTCGTACAATGAGCAGTTCTTC,CASSFSYNEQFF
TRBV30,TRBD1,TRBJ2-1,.,TGTGCCTGGAGTGTCCTCGGGACAGGGTACAATGAGCAGTTCTTC,CAWSVLGTGYNEQFF
TRBV11-2,TRBD2,TRBJ2-1,.,TGTGCCAGCAGCTTAGGGGCTAGCGGGAACAATGAGCAGTTCTTC,CASSLGASGNNEQFF
TRBV16,.,TRBJ1-4,.,TGTGCCAGCAGCCAATTCAACAGCCAAAATGAAAAACTGTTTTTT,CASSQFNSQNEKLFF